One sample yielded the 5 T cell receptor beta chains listed below, sequenced in a study of T cells in tuberculosis. As for time point: new active TB diagnosis, blood taken before or within 7 days of starting treatment. This table comes from immunoSEQ multiplex PCR, and its TCRdb copy is limited to in-frame clones, with some not included. The profile shows fewer than 40,000 clones, approximately 90% of them singletons. This sample comprised PBMCs, obtained at tuberculosis diagnosis. Every receptor here comes from an adult with tuberculosis.

V is TRBV4-2 and J is TRBJ2-3; TRBD2 agrees at 7 bases. This CDR3 has 15 amino acids. Looked up from germline, CDR1 is LGHNA and CDR2 is YNFKEQ. Germline trimming cut 1 base from V and 4 bases from J; bases unmatched to any gene: 5. The CDR3 reads CASSQALAEADTQYF. The CDR3 bases are TGTGCCAGCAGCCAAGCTCTAGCGGAAGCAGATACGCAGTATTTT.

The chain has TRBV10-2 and TRBJ2-1; 9 positions agree with TRBD2. Germline loops: CDR1 WSHSY, CDR2 SAAADI. V gave up 11 bases and J gave up 6 bases; unmatched junction bases: 14. This CDR3 region has 15 residues. Here the CDR3 DNA reads TGCGCCGCCGGAGGGGGAGCGGGGGGACTCAATGAGCAGTTCTTC. Amino acid sequence: CAAGGGAGGLNEQFF.

This clone was seen a few times. V usage is TRBV25-1 and J usage is TRBJ1-6; 10 nucleotides align to TRBD1. The germline CDR1 and CDR2 sequences are MGHDK and SYGVNS. This CDR3 has 14 residues. V was clipped by 6 bases and J by 9 bases; unmatched bases: 5. The CDR3 loop is CASRGTGEVSPLHF. The DNA for the CDR3 is TGTGCCAGCAGGGGGACAGGGGAGGTTTCACCCCTCCACTTT.

V usage is TRBV19 and J usage is TRBJ1-5; 10 bases match TRBD1. V shed 2 bases, J shed 2 bases, and the junction held 3 bases outside the gene matches. The V gene's germline CDR1 is LNHDA and CDR2 SQIVND (reference sequence). CDR3 length: 16 residues. The CDR3 loop reads CASSIFGTGGNQPQHF. The DNA of the CDR3 is TGTGCCAGTAGTATATTTGGGACAGGGGGCAATCAGCCCCAGCATTTT. Looking up the rest from reference TRBV19 and TRBJ1-5 gives the full variable domain: DGGITQSPKYLFRKEGQNVTLSCEQNLNHDAMYWYRQDPGQGLRLIYYSQIVNDFQKGDIAEGYSVSREKKESFPLTVTSAQKNPTAFYLCASSIFGTGGNQPQHFGDGTRLSIL.

This clone was seen just once. The V gene is TRBV5-4, the J gene TRBJ2-7; D is unclear. Germline-derived CDR1 and CDR2 are SGHNT and YYREEE (reference sequence). The CDR3 consists of 15 residues. With 0 bases removed from V and 2 bases from J, the gap between germline ends came to 12 bases. CDR3 amino acids: CASSLGLRVPYEQYF. The CDR3 region has the DNA TGTGCCAGCAGCTTGGGGCTCCGGGTCCCCTACGAGCAGTACTTC.